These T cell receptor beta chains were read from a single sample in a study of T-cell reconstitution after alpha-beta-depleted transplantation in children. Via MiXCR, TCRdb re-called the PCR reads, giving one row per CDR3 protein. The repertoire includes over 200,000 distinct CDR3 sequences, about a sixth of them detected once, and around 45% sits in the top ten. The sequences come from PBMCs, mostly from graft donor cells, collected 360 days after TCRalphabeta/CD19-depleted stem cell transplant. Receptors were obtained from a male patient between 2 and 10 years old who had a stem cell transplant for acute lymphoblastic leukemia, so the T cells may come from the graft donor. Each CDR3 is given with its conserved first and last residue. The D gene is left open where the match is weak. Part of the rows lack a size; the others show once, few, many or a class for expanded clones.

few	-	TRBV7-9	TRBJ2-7	CASSLVRPLDEQYF	TGTGCCAGCAGCTTAGTCAGACCTCTCGACGAGCAGTACTTC
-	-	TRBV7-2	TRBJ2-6	CASSFSGGSGANVLTF	TGTGCCAGCAGCTTTAGTGGGGGGTCTGGGGCCAACGTCCTGACTTTC
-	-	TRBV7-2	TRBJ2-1	CASSLFVNEQFF	TGTGCCAGCAGCTTATTCGTAAATGAGCAGTTCTTC
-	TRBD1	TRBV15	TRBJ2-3	CATSWDRDTDTQYF	TGTGCCACCAGCTGGGACAGGGATACAGATACGCAGTATTTT
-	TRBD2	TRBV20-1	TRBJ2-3	CSARSKTSGGGTQYF	TGCAGTGCTAGATCTAAGACTAGCGGGGGAGGTACGCAGTATTTT
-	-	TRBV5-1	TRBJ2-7	CASTSGLNYEQYF	TGCGCCAGCACCTCGGGACTGAACTACGAGCAGTACTTC
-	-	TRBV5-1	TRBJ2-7	CASSINQNTYEQYF	TGCGCCAGCAGCATAAACCAAAATACCTACGAGCAGTACTTC
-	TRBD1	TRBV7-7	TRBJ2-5	CASSLGQGIGETQYF	TGTGCCAGCAGCTTAGGACAGGGGATAGGGGAGACCCAGTACTTC
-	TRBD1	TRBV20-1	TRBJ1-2	CSASQGRANYGYTF	TGCAGTGCTTCACAGGGGCGAGCTAACTATGGCTACACCTTC
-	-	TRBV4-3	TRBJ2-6	CASNQGYPPGANVLTF	TGCGCCAGCAACCAAGGGTACCCTCCTGGGGCCAACGTCCTGACTTTC
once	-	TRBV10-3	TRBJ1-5	CAISESMDSYSNQPQHF	TGTGCCATCAGTGAGTCGATGGACAGTTATAGCAATCAGCCCCAGCATTTT
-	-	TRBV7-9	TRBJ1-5	CASSLSNNQPQHF	TGTGCCAGCAGCTTGTCGAACAATCAGCCCCAGCATTTT
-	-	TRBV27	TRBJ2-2	CASSFYEGGTTGELFF	TGTGCCAGCAGTTTTTACGAGGGGGGGACCACCGGGGAGCTGTTTTTT
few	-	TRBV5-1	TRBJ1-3	CASSQASWKKYF	TGCGCCAGCAGCCAAGCCTCCTGGAAGAAATATTTT
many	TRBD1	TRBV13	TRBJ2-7	CASSLAGQGLPEQYF	TGTGCCAGCAGCTTAGCGGGACAGGGCTTACCCGAGCAGTACTTC
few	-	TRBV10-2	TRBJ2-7	CASTPGQFYEQYF	TGCGCCAGCACCCCCGGACAGTTCTACGAGCAGTACTTC
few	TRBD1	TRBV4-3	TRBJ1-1	CASSHATGGTEAFF	TGCGCCAGCAGCCACGCAACAGGGGGGACTGAAGCTTTCTTT
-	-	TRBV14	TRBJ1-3	CASSQDRGRAGNTIYF	TGTGCCAGCAGCCAAGATCGGGGCAGGGCTGGAAACACCATATATTTT
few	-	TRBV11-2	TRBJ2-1	CASSSLSDEQFF	TGTGCCAGCAGCTCCCTTTCGGATGAGCAGTTCTTC
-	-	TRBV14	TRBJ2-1	CASSQEGLPLNEQFF	TGTGCCAGCAGCCAAGAGGGACTGCCGCTCAATGAGCAGTTCTTC
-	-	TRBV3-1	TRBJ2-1	CASSQVLFADWAVEEQFF	TGTGCCAGCAGCCAAGTACTTTTCGCCGACTGGGCCGTAGAGGAGCAGTTCTTC
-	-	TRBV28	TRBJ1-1	CASSLRAQRRSKNTEAFF	TGTGCCAGCAGTTTGCGAGCTCAACGGCGTAGTAAAAACACTGAAGCTTTCTTT
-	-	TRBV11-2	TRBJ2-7	CASSLGQVTYEQYF	TGTGCCAGCAGCTTAGGACAGGTAACCTACGAGCAGTACTTC
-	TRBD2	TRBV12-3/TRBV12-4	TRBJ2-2	CASGPSGASGELFF	TGTGCCAGCGGCCCTAGCGGGGCATCCGGGGAGCTGTTTTTT
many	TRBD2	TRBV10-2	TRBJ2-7	CASRVAGTTKDEEQYF	TGCGCCAGCAGAGTCGCCGGGACTACCAAGGATGAGGAGCAGTACTTC
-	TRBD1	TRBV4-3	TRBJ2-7	CASSQAPGQPDKQYF	TGCGCCAGCAGCCAAGCGCCGGGACAGCCCGACAAGCAGTACTTC
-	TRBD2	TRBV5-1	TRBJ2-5	CASSLDGREETQYF	TGCGCCAGCAGCTTGGACGGGCGGGAGGAGACCCAGTACTTC
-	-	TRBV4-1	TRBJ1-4	CASSQEYGEKLFF	TGCGCCAGCAGCCAAGAGTATGGTGAAAAACTGTTTTTT
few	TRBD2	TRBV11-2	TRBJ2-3	CASRLDGSGRSSTDTQYF	TGTGCCAGCAGGCTGGATGGTAGCGGGAGGTCTAGCACAGATACGCAGTATTTT
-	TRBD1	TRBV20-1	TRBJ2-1	CVVGGQGADEQFF	TGCGTGGTTGGGGGACAGGGGGCCGATGAGCAGTTCTTC
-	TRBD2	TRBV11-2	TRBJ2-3	CASSLVPLGSGGIEDTQYF	TGTGCCAGCAGCTTAGTCCCCCTGGGCAGCGGGGGTATAGAAGATACGCAGTATTTT
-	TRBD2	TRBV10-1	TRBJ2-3	CASRAGGDTDTQYF	TGCGCCAGCCGAGCGGGGGGGGACACAGATACGCAGTATTTT
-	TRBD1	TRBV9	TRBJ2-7	CASSPRGTEYEQYF	TGTGCCAGCAGCCCCCGAGGGACAGAATACGAGCAGTACTTC
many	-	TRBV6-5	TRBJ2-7	CASSYGLVYEQYF	TGTGCCAGCAGTTACGGGCTAGTCTACGAGCAGTACTTC
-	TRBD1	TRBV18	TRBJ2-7	CASSPPTGTYEQYF	TGTGCCAGCTCACCACCGACAGGGACCTACGAGCAGTACTTC
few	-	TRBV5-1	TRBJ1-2	CASSFNRDYGYTF	TGCGCCAGCAGCTTTAACAGGGATTATGGCTACACCTTC
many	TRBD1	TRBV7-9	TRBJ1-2	CASSSGTGIYGYTF	TGTGCCAGCAGCTCCGGGACAGGCATCTATGGCTACACCTTC
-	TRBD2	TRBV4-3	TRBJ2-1	CASSQDLLAGAPYNEQFF	TGCGCCAGCAGCCAAGATCTTCTAGCGGGGGCCCCCTACAATGAGCAGTTCTTC
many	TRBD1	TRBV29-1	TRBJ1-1	CSVGDRLIMNTEAFF	TGCAGCGTGGGGGACAGACTTATCATGAACACTGAAGCTTTCTTT
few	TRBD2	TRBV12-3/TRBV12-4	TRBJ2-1	CASSRPGGMGQFF	TGTGCCAGCAGCCGTCCGGGAGGGATGGGGCAGTTCTTC
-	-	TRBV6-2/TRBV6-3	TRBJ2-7	CASSWTGAEVGEQYF	TGTGCCAGCAGTTGGACGGGGGCCGAAGTAGGCGAGCAGTACTTC
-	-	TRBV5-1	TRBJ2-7	CASSPHRDFGDEQYF	TGCGCCAGCAGCCCACACCGGGACTTTGGGGATGAGCAGTACTTC
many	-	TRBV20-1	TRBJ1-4	CSARRGEKLFF	TGCAGTGCTAGGAGGGGTGAAAAACTGTTTTTT
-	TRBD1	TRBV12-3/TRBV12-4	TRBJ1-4	CASSERPGQGKKLFF	TGTGCCAGCAGTGAAAGGCCGGGACAGGGAAAAAAACTGTTTTTT
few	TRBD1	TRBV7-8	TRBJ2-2	CASSTDRGLSGELFF	TGTGCCAGCAGCACAGACAGGGGGCTTAGCGGGGAGCTGTTTTTT
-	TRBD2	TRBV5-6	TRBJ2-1	CASSESGGGYNEQFF	TGTGCCAGCAGTGAAAGCGGGGGTGGCTACAATGAGCAGTTCTTC
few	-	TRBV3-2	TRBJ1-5	CASSQWKKLSNQPQHF	TGTGCCAGCAGCCAATGGAAAAAACTAAGCAATCAGCCCCAGCATTTT
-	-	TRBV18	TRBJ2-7	CASSLSGPYEQYF	TGTGCCAGCTCACTATCCGGACCTTACGAGCAGTACTTC
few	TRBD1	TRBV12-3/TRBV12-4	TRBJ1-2	CASTPTGLRGYTF	TGTGCCAGCACCCCGACAGGGTTGCGTGGCTACACCTTC
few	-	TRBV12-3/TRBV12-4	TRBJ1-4	CASSLRREKLFF	TGTGCCAGCAGTTTAAGACGTGAAAAACTGTTTTTT